The next 2 T cell receptor beta chains were all read from a single sample in a study of cytomegalovirus exposure and HLA in healthy donors. The PCR used 60 Vbeta and 13 Jbeta primers. TCRdb keeps only in-frame clones here, not all; method: immunoSEQ multiplex PCR. The sample lists approximately 120,000 clones, around three quarters occurring once. The sequencing sample was made of PBMCs. Receptors originate from a woman aged 55-69 years in good health and CMV-seropositive.

This clone showed up just once. The rearrangement joins TRBV19 to TRBJ1-3; the match to TRBD1 covers 7 bases. In germline, CDR1 is LNHDA, CDR2 SQIVND (reference sequence). The CDR3 totals 15 residues. V gave up 9 bases and J gave up 2 bases; unmatched junction bases: 10. The CDR3 sequence is CASLPGGTTGNTIYF. The CDR3 DNA sequence: TGTGCCAGCCTACCAGGGGGGACGACTGGAAACACCATATATTTT.

This sequence joins TRBV6-5 and TRBJ2-3; no clear D. Trimming left V 2 bases short and J 6 bases short, with 3 bases between. CDR1 and CDR2 (germline): MNHEY, SVGAGI. The CDR3 has 11 residues. The CDR3: CASSYQDTQYF. The CDR3 DNA is TGTGCCAGCAGTTACCAGGATACGCAGTATTTT.